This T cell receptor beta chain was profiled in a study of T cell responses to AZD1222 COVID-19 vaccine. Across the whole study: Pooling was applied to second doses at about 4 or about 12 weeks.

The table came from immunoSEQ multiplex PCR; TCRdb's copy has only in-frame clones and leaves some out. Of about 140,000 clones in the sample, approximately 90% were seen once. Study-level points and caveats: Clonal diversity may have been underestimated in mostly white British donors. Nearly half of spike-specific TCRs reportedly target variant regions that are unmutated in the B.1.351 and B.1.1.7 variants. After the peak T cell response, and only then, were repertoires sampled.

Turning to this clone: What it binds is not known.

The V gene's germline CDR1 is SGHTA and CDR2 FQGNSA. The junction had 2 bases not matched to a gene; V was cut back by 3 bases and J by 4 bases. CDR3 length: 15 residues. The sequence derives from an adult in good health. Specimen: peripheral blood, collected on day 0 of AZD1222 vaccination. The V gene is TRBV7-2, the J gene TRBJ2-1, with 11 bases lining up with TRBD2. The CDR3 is CASSFTSGGYNEQFF. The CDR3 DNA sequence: TGTGCCAGCAGCTTTACTAGCGGGGGATACAATGAGCAGTTCTTC.